This T cell receptor beta chain came from a study of T cell responses to AZD1222 COVID-19 vaccine. V was pared by 3 bases and J by 3 bases, with 9 bases between. The CDR3 spans 13 residues. CDR1 is SGHAT and CDR2 is FQNNGV in the germline V gene. TCRdb's copy holds only in-frame clones and misses some; the assay was immunoSEQ multiplex PCR. Here the sample spans 180,000 or so clones, about 90% being singletons. The chain carries TRBV11-2 and TRBJ2-7; D might be TRBD1 (6 bases). The sequenced sample was peripheral blood, obtained 28 days after the second AZD1222 dose. The TCR was taken from an adult who received the AZD1222 COVID-19 vaccine. As DNA, the CDR3 is TGTGCCAGCAGCTTCGGCAGGGGCTACGAGCAGTACTTC. Protein: CASSFGRGYEQYF.